A single sample gave rise to the 19 T cell receptor beta chains below, sequenced in a study of Graves' ophthalmopathy and Graves' hyperthyroidism. From RNA, the CDR3 regions of TCR beta chains were amplified and sequenced. HTBI-primed RT-PCR formed the first round, and a multiplex PCR formed the second. TCRdb processed the multiplex PCR reads anew with MiXCR; each CDR3 protein has one entry. The repertoire has a few hundred thousand distinct CDR3 sequences, 17% of them found once; the top ten carry 2% to 3%. What was sequenced was peripheral blood. The receptors were gathered from an adult woman with stable Graves' hyperthyroidism.

This clonotype was detected many times. The rearrangement joins TRBV19 to TRBJ1-1; possible D gene TRBD1, 5 bases. Germline lookup yields CDR1 LNHDA and CDR2 SQIVND (reference sequence). The CDR3 has 12 amino acids. V was shortened by 9 bases and J by 0 bases, with 8 bases between the two germline ends. The DNA for the CDR3 is TGTGCCAGCGGGGGGATGAACACTGAAGCTTTCTTT. Protein product: CASGGMNTEAFF.

This rearrangement joins TRBV6-1 to TRBJ2-7, with D unclear. The CDR3 consists of 14 residues. Trimming stripped 8 bases from V and 0 bases from J, with 14 bases between. Germline V lookup: CDR1 MNHNS, CDR2 SASEGT. The CDR3 DNA reads as TGTGCCAGCTCAGAAAAACGGAGCTCCTACGAGCAGTACTTC. Translating gives CASSEKRSSYEQYF.

With regard to this clonotype: One end of the junction is discordant with germline, which a read error may explain. V usage is TRBV20-1 and J usage is TRBJ2-2; D is possibly TRBD1 (6 bases). The germline V gene has CDR1 DFQATT and CDR2 SNEGSKA (reference sequence). The CDR3 is 14 residues long. CDR3 DNA: TGCAGTGCTCAAACACAGGGCAACACCGGGGAGCTGTCTTTT. Encoded protein: CSAQTQGNTGELSF.

This clonotype occurred many times. V and J are TRBV11-2 and TRBJ2-5, with D perhaps being TRBD1 or TRBD2 (5 bases each). This CDR3 region has 15 residues. Germline CDR1 SGHAT, CDR2 FQNNGV. Trimming left V 1 base short and J 4 bases short, with 13 bases between. This chain's CDR3 is CASSLGQPGRETQYF. The CDR3, as DNA: TGTGCCAGCAGCTTAGGACAGCCGGGGCGAGAGACCCAGTACTTC.

This clonotype has at least ten counts. The chain is built from TRBV6-1 and TRBJ1-2; D uncertain. Trimming took 1 base from V and 5 from J, leaving 11 bases between them. The CDR3 extends over 14 amino acids. CDR1 MNHNS and CDR2 SASEGT come from the germline V gene. The CDR3 sequence is CASSEVGARYGYTF. CDR3 DNA sequence: TGTGCCAGCAGTGAAGTAGGAGCCCGGTATGGCTACACCTTC.

This clonotype showed up many times. This rearrangement joins TRBV28 to TRBJ1-1; 7 nucleotides line up with TRBD1. CDR3 size: 14 residues. Germline CDR1 MDHEN, CDR2 SYDVKM. Unmatched junction bases numbered 6, after V lost 5 bases and J lost 3 bases. The CDR3 here is CASSTRGYYTEAFF. The CDR3, as DNA: TGTGCCAGCAGTACCAGGGGGTACTACACTGAAGCTTTCTTT.

Ten or more counts support this clonotype. The CDR3 spells CASTRAGSSYEQYF. CDR3 DNA: TGTGCCAGCACCCGGGCCGGGAGCTCCTACGAGCAGTACTTC. The chain joins TRBV28 to TRBJ2-7; D is possibly TRBD2 (6 bases). The CDR3 runs to 14 residues. The germline V gene encodes CDR1 MDHEN and CDR2 SYDVKM. Trimming left V 7 bases short and J 0 bases short, with 13 bases between.

Comments on this clonotype: Compared with germline, one end of the junction differs, possibly owing to a read error. The chain joins TRBV7-7 to TRBJ2-5, with TRBD1 identical over 8 bases. The CDR3 contains 14 residues. CDR1 and CDR2 from the germline V gene are SSHAT and FNYEAQ (reference sequence). CDR3 sequence reads: CASSGDRGPGTQYF. The DNA of the CDR3 is TGTGCTAGCAGCGGAGACAGGGGACCTGGGACCCAGTACTTC.

This clonotype was observed at least ten times. The rearrangement uses TRBV5-1 and TRBJ2-7; the match to TRBD1 covers 7 bases. The CDR3 totals 15 residues. Unmatched junction bases numbered 7, after V lost 4 bases and J lost 0 bases. Germline V gene sequence: CDR1 SGHRS, CDR2 YFSETQ. The CDR3 DNA reads as TGCGCCAGCAGCCCGAAGACAGGGAGCTCCTACGAGCAGTACTTC. The encoded protein is CASSPKTGSSYEQYF.

This clonotype was detected ten times or more. The V call is TRBV12-3 or TRBV12-4, the J call TRBJ2-7, with D uncertain. V shed 0 bases and J shed 2 bases, with 2 bases lying between them. The CDR3 covers 12 residues. For the CDR3, the DNA is TGTGCCAGCAGTTTAGCGGCCTACGAGCAGTACTTC. The encoded protein is CASSLAAYEQYF.

This clonotype was counted between two and nine times. V and J are TRBV15 and TRBJ2-6; D is uncertain. The germline CDR1 and CDR2 sequences are LNHNV and YYDKDF (reference sequence). CDR3 length: 16 amino acids. The germline V and J ends were trimmed by 0 bases and 0 bases, with 6 bases remaining between them. CDR3 sequence: CATSRDRNSGANVLTF. The CDR3 nucleotides read TGTGCCACCAGCAGAGACAGAAACTCTGGGGCCAACGTCCTGACTTTC.

This clonotype was picked up many times. The V call is TRBV6-2 or TRBV6-3, the J call TRBJ2-5; 8 positions agree with TRBD1. Germline lookup yields CDR1 MNHEY and CDR2 SVGEGT. The CDR3 loop spans 15 amino acids. J gave up 5 bases and V 6 bases, and 11 bases lay outside the gene matches. The DNA of the CDR3 is TGTGCCAGCAGCACAGGGACAGGATTAGATGAGACCCAGTACTTC. This gives the protein CASSTGTGLDETQYF.

The chain uses TRBV28 and TRBJ2-7, with D perhaps TRBD1 (6 bases). V shed 6 bases and J shed 1 base, with 19 bases lying between them. This CDR3 has 16 amino acids. Per the germline V gene, CDR1 is MDHEN and CDR2 is SYDVKM. This CDR3 reads CASSPRAAGVSYEQYF. The CDR3 nucleotides are TGTGCCAGCAGCCCACGAGCGGCAGGGGTTTCCTACGAGCAGTACTTC.

This clonotype was counted at least ten times. The J gene is TRBJ2-4, the V gene TRBV12-3 or TRBV12-4; maybe TRBD2 (6 bases). This CDR3 spans 11 amino acids. Trimming removed 0 bases at V and 14 bases at J, with 8 bases between. In DNA form, the CDR3 reads TGTGCCAGCAGTTTAGCGGAGGGGAAGTACTTC. It encodes CASSLAEGKYF.

This clonotype showed up many times. The chain is built from TRBV11-2 and TRBJ2-2; D may correspond to TRBD1 or TRBD2 (6 bases each). The CDR3 has 17 amino acids. Trimming cost V 1 base and J 6 bases, with 18 bases left between them. CDR1 and CDR2 (germline): SGHAT, FQNNGV. CDR3 in DNA: TGTGCCAGCAGCTTAGGACAGGCGGACTACGACTCCGGGGAGCTGTTTTTT. Residues: CASSLGQADYDSGELFF.

The chain combines TRBV28 with TRBJ2-5, with unresolved D. The CDR3 has 13 residues. Trimming cost V 2 bases and J 5 bases, with 9 bases left between them. Germline CDR1 is MDHEN and CDR2 is SYDVKM. The CDR3 spells CASSLAEWETQYF. CDR3 nucleotide sequence: TGTGCCAGCAGTTTAGCAGAGTGGGAGACCCAGTACTTC.

This clonotype was picked up many times. The chain joins TRBV5-6 to TRBJ1-1; D is perhaps TRBD1 (6 bases). V lost 5 bases, J lost 7 bases, and 18 bases lay in between. Looked up from germline, CDR1 is SGHDT and CDR2 is YYEEEE. The CDR3 totals 14 residues. CDR3 nucleotide sequence: TGTGCCAGCAGAGAATGGGGGGGGGCGAATGAAGCTTTCTTT. Translation: CASREWGGANEAFF.

Many counts were recorded for this clonotype. V usage is TRBV6-1 and J usage is TRBJ2-7; 7 bases are shared with TRBD1. Germline lookup yields CDR1 MNHNS and CDR2 SASEGT. Trimming took 6 bases from V and 3 from J; bases not matched to a gene: 11. This CDR3 contains 15 residues. The CDR3 nucleotides are TGTGCCAGCAGAGAGGGGACAGTCGCCCTCTACGAGCAGTACTTC. Amino acid sequence: CASREGTVALYEQYF.

A word on this clonotype: Because the CDR3 is missing its conserved closing phenylalanine or tryptophan, this is likely a read error. J is TRBJ1-5 and V is TRBV28, with D possibly matching TRBD1 (5 bases). Between the trimmed V and J ends, which lost 8 bases and 2 bases, there was a span of 16 bases. CDR1 is MDHEN and CDR2 is SYDVKM in the germline V gene. There are 15 residues in the CDR3. CDR3 region: CASAIFRGGNQPQHS. The CDR3 DNA is TGTGCCAGCGCCATTTTTAGGGGTGGCAATCAGCCCCAGCATTCT.